This is a list of T cell receptor beta chains from one sample in a study of T cells in tuberculosis. The assay was immunoSEQ multiplex PCR, and TCRdb's table has in-frame clones only and misses some. Of 44,000 or so clones listed, 90% to 95% are singletons. The sequenced sample was PBMCs. Receptors originate from a donor aged 10 to 29 with latent tuberculosis or without tuberculosis infection. The CDR3 runs from the conserved cysteine through the conserved F or W. D genes are given only for firm matches. Expanded clones are given a class, and other clones once, few, many or no size at all.

>NA|TRBJ1-1|TRBV19|NA
CASSYLRGNTEAFF
TGTGCCAGTAGTTACCTACGAGGGAACACTGAAGCTTTCTTT
>TRBD2|TRBJ2-1|TRBV7-7|NA
CASSLTGGNEQFF
TGTGCCAGCAGTCTGACGGGAGGAAATGAGCAGTTCTTC
>TRBD1|TRBJ1-2|TRBV6-6|NA
CASSPDRGAYGYTF
TGTGCCAGCAGTCCCGACAGGGGGGCCTATGGCTACACCTTC
>TRBD2|TRBJ2-3|TRBV6-1|NA
CASSGRRLALITDTQYF
TGTGCCAGCAGTGGAAGAAGACTAGCCCTCATCACAGATACGCAGTATTTT
>NA|TRBJ1-2|TRBV5-1|NA
CASSRGGKDGYTF
TGCGCCAGCAGCCGCGGGGGAAAGGATGGCTACACCTTC
>TRBD1|TRBJ1-4|TRBV9|NA
CASSSRDRGSEKLFF
TGTGCCAGCAGCTCCCGGGACAGGGGGAGTGAAAAACTGTTTTTT
>TRBD1|TRBJ2-1|TRBV28|NA
CASSLDRVQPYNEQFF
TGTGCCAGCAGTTTAGACAGGGTGCAGCCGTACAATGAGCAGTTCTTC
>NA|TRBJ2-5|TRBV7-9|NA
CASSLFNSQETQYF
TGTGCCAGCAGCTTATTCAACTCCCAAGAGACCCAGTACTTC
>NA|TRBJ2-3|TRBV11-1|NA
CASSLARLTVTDTQYF
TGTGCCAGCAGCTTAGCGAGGTTAACTGTCACAGATACGCAGTATTTT
>TRBD2|TRBJ2-5|TRBV14|NA
CASSRRLAGPSVETQYF
TGTGCCAGCAGCCGCCGACTAGCGGGCCCCTCGGTGGAGACCCAGTACTTC
>TRBD1|TRBJ1-4|TRBV7-9|NA
CASSLGQGYEKLFF
TGTGCCAGCAGCTTGGGACAGGGGTATGAAAAACTGTTTTTT
>TRBD1|TRBJ2-7|TRBV5-6|NA
CASSLVGQGYYEQYF
TGTGCCAGCAGCTTAGTGGGACAGGGTTACTACGAGCAGTACTTC
>TRBD2|TRBJ2-7|TRBV9|few
CASSVEGRGPLYEQYF
TGTGCCAGCAGCGTCGAGGGGAGGGGACCCCTCTACGAGCAGTACTTC
>NA|TRBJ1-1|TRBV30|NA
CAWRKGLNTEAFF
TGTGCCTGGAGGAAGGGGCTGAACACTGAAGCTTTCTTT
>TRBD2|TRBJ2-2|TRBV10-3|few
CAIGLAGGTSGELFF
TGTGCCATCGGGCTAGCGGGGGGTACGAGCGGGGAGCTGTTTTTT
>NA|TRBJ2-7|TRBV27|NA
CASSFSGALDEQYF
TGTGCCAGCAGTTTTTCAGGGGCCCTAGACGAGCAGTACTTC
>NA|TRBJ1-1|TRBV11-1|NA
CASSPHREFTNTEAFF
TGTGCCAGCAGCCCTCACAGGGAATTCACGAACACTGAAGCTTTCTTT
>NA|TRBJ2-7|TRBV10-3|NA
CAISVFYEQYF
TGTGCCATCAGTGTCTTCTACGAGCAGTACTTC
>TRBD1|TRBJ2-7|TRBV14|NA
CASSQDLPGTAYEQYF
TGTGCCAGCAGCCAAGATCTACCTGGGACAGCATACGAGCAGTACTTC
>NA|TRBJ1-2|TRBV7-2|once
CASSFSPGLSNYGYTF
TGTGCCAGCAGCTTTTCCCCGGGACTTTCTAACTATGGCTACACCTTC